This passage covers 8 T cell receptor beta chains from one sample sequenced in a study of T cell responses to AZD1222 COVID-19 vaccine. Sequencing was performed with immunoSEQ multiplex PCR; in TCRdb, only in-frame clones are kept and a portion is missing. The sample lists over 150,000 clones; less than 90% were seen once. Sequences were derived from peripheral blood, sampled on day 0 of MenACWY control vaccination. These receptors were obtained from an adult in good health.

This chain connects TRBV19 to TRBJ1-6; D not certain. This CDR3 comprises 17 residues. The germline V and J ends were trimmed by 5 bases and 10 bases, with 24 bases remaining between them. From germline, CDR1 is LNHDA and CDR2 SQIVND (reference sequence). Here the CDR3 reads CASSAHLSSVFKSPLHF. The CDR3 region has the DNA TGTGCCAGTAGTGCCCACTTGAGCTCGGTCTTTAAATCACCCCTCCACTTT.

This clone has just a few counts. V gene TRBV9 combines with J gene TRBJ2-3; TRBD2 matches 7 bases. Germline CDR1 reads SGDLS; CDR2 reads YYNGEE. The CDR3 loop spans 14 amino acids. Losses at the gene ends were 1 base for V and 2 bases for J; bases not matched to a gene: 1. CDR3 sequence reads: CASSVTSDTDTQYF. Written as DNA, the CDR3 is TGTGCCAGCAGCGTAACTAGCGACACAGATACGCAGTATTTT.

This chain joins TRBV29-1 and TRBJ2-1, with 8 bases aligning to TRBD2. The CDR3 covers 14 residues. The J segment lost 3 bases and the V segment lost 3 bases, leaving 4 bases of the junction unmatched. CDR1 SQVTM and CDR2 ANQGSEA come from the germline V gene. The CDR3 sequence is CSVEGLVHYNEQFF. DNA for the CDR3: TGCAGCGTTGAGGGACTAGTTCACTACAATGAGCAGTTCTTC.

The CDR3 sequence: CASNPGGNQPQHF. CDR3 coding DNA: TGTGCCAGCAATCCAGGGGGCAATCAGCCCCAGCATTTT. The chain carries TRBV28 and TRBJ1-5, with D tentatively TRBD1 (6 bases). Trimming shortened V by 7 bases and J by 2 bases, and 9 bases separated the two germline ends. The length of the CDR3 is 13 residues. Germline V gene sequence: CDR1 MDHEN, CDR2 SYDVKM.

The CDR3 DNA follows: TGTGCCAGCAGTAACCTGGCTGGTCAGCCCCAGCATTTT. The encoded protein is CASSNLAGQPQHF. The rearrangement links TRBV6-5 to TRBJ1-5; D is unresolved. Germline V gene lookup returns CDR1 MNHEY and CDR2 SVGAGI. Trimming pared 5 bases from V and 6 bases from J, leaving 11 bases between. The CDR3 contains 13 residues.

This chain uses TRBV7-6 with TRBJ2-2, with D maybe TRBD1 (5 bases). This CDR3 has 15 amino acids. Germline V CDR1 and CDR2: SGHVS, FNYEAQ. Trimming shortened V by 1 base and J by 4 bases, and 10 bases separated the two germline ends. The CDR3 bases are TGTGCCAGCAGCTTAGGGGGCCAGGGCACCGGGGAGCTGTTTTTT. Residues: CASSLGGQGTGELFF.

This clone was observed a handful of times. The chain links TRBV5-6 to TRBJ2-3; TRBD2 matches 9 bases. CDR1 is SGHDT and CDR2 is YYEEEE in the germline V gene. After removal of 0 bases from V and 5 bases from J, the junction contained 4 bases not matched to a gene. This CDR3 is built from 15 residues. DNA for the CDR3: TGTGCCAGCAGCTTGGGCGGGGGGGTTCGAGATACGCAGTATTTT. Translating gives CASSLGGGVRDTQYF.

The CDR3 sequence: CASSQDPHLEGEKLFF. The CDR3 nucleotides read TGTGCCAGCAGCCAAGATCCCCACCTAGAGGGTGAAAAACTGTTTTTT. The V and J genes are TRBV4-2 and TRBJ1-4; no clear D. Germline CDR1 is LGHNA and CDR2 is YNFKEQ. V gave up 0 bases and J gave up 7 bases, with 15 bases separating them. The CDR3 is 16 residues long.